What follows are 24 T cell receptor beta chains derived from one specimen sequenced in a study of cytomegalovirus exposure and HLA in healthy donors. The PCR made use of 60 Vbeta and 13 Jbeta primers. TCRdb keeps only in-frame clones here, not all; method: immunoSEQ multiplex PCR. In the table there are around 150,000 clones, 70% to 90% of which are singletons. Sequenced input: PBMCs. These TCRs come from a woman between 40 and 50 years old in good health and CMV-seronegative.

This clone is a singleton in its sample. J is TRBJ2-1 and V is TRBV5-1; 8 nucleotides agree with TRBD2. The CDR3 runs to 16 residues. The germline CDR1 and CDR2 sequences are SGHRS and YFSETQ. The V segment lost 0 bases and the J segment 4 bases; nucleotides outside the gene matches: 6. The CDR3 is CASSLAELAAYNEQFF. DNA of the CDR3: TGCGCCAGCAGCTTGGCCGAACTAGCGGCGTACAATGAGCAGTTCTTC. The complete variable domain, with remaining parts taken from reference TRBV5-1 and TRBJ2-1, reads KAGVTQTPRYLIKTRGQQVTLSCSPISGHRSVSWYQQTPGQGLQFLFEYFSETQRNKGNFPGRFSGRQFSNSRSEMNVSTLELGDSALYLCASSLAELAAYNEQFFGPGTRLTVL.

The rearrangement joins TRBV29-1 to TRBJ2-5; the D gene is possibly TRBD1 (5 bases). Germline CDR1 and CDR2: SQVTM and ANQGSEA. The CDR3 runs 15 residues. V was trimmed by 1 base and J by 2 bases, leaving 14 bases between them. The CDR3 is CSVEGSRQQQETQYF. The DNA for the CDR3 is TGCAGCGTTGAAGGTTCGCGACAGCAACAAGAGACCCAGTACTTC.

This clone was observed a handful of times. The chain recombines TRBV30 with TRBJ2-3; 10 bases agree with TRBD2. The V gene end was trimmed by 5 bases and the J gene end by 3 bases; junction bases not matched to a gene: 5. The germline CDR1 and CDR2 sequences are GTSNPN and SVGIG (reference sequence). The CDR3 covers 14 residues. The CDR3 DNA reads TGTGCCTGGGACCCAGCGGGGGGGACAGATACGCAGTATTTT. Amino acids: CAWDPAGGTDTQYF.

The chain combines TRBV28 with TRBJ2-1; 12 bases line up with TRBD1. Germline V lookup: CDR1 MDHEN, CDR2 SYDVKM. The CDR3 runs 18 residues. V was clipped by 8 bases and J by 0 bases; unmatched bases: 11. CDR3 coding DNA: TGTGCCAGCGGTAACCGGGACAGGGGGCAAATCTCCTACAATGAGCAGTTCTTC. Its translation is CASGNRDRGQISYNEQFF.

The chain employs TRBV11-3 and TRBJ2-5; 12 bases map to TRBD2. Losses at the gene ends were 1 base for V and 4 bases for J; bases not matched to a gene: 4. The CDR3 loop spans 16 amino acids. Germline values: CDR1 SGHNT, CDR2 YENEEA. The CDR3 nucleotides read TGTGCCAGCAGCTTAGGACTAGCGGGAGTATCAGAGACCCAGTACTTC. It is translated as CASSLGLAGVSETQYF.

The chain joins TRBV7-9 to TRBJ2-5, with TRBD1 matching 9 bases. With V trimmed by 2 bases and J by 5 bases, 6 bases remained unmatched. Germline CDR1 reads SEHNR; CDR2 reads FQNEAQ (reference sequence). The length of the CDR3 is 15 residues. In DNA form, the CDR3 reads TGTGCCAGCAGCTTATCAGGGACAGGGTTTGAGACCCAGTACTTC. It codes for CASSLSGTGFETQYF.

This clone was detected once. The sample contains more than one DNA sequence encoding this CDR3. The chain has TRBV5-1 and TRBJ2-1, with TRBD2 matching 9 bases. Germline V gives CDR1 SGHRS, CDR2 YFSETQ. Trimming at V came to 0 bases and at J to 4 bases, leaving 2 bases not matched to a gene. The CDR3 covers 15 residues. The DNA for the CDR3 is TGCGCCAGCAGCTTGGGACTAGCGGCATACAATGAGCAGTTCTTC. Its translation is CASSLGLAAYNEQFF.

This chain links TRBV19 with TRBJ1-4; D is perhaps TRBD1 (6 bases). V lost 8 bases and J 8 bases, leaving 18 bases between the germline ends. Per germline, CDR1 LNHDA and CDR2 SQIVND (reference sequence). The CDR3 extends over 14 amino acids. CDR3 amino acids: CASSHTGSPEKLFF. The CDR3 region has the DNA TGTGCCAGTTCTCACACAGGGAGTCCGGAAAAACTGTTTTTT.

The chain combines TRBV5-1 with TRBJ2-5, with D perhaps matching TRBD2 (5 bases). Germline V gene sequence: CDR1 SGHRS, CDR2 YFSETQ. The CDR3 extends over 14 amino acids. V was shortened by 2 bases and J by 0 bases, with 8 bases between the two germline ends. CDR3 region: CASSFSGNQETQYF. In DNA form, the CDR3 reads TGCGCCAGCAGCTTTTCCGGGAACCAAGAGACCCAGTACTTC.

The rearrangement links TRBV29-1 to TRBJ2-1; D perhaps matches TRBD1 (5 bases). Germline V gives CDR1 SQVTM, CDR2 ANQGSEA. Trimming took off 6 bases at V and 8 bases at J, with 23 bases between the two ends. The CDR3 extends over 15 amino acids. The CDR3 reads CSVGPGLGPWDEQFF. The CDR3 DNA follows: TGCAGCGTGGGCCCCGGGTTGGGGCCCTGGGATGAGCAGTTCTTC.

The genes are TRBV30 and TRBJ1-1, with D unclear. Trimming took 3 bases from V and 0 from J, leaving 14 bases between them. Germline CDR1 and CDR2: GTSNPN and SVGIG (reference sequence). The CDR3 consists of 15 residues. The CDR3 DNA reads TGTGCCTGGAGAGAACCAGGCCCCATGAACACTGAAGCTTTCTTT. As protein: CAWREPGPMNTEAFF.

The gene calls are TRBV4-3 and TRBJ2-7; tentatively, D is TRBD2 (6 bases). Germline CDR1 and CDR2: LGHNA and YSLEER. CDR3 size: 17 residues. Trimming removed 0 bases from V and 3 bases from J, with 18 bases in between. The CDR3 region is CASSQEALLGLHYEQYF. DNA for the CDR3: TGCGCCAGCAGCCAAGAAGCCCTCCTGGGACTGCACTACGAGCAGTACTTC.

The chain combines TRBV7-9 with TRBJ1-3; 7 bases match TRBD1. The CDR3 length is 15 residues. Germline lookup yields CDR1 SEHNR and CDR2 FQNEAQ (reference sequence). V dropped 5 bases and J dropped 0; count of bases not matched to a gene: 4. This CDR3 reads CASSPRTGSGNTIYF. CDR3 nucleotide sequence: TGTGCCAGCAGCCCCCGGACAGGCTCTGGAAACACCATATATTTT.

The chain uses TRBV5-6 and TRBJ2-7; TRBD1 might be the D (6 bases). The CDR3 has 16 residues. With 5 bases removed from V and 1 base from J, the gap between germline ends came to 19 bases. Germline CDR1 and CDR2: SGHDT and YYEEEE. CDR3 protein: CASRPIRGRTSYEQYF. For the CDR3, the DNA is TGTGCCAGCAGACCGATCAGGGGTCGGACTTCCTACGAGCAGTACTTC.

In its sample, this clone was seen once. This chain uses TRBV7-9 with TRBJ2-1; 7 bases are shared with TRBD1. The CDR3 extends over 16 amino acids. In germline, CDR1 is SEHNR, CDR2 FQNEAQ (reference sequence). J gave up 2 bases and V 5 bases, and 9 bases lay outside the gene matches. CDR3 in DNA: TGTGCCAGCAGCACCCTGGACAGGCCGACCTACAATGAGCAGTTCTTC. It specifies CASSTLDRPTYNEQFF. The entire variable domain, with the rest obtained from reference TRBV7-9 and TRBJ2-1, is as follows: DTGVSQNPRHKITKRGQNVTFRCDPISEHNRLYWYRQTLGQGPEFLTYFQNEAQLEKSRLLSDRFSAERPKGSFSTLEIQRTEQGDSAMYLCASSTLDRPTYNEQFFGPGTRLTVL.

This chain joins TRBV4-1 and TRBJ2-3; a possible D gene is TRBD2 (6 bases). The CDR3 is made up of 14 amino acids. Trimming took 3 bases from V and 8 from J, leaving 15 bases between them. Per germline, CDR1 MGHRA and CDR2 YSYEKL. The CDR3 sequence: CASSQGDSVGTQYF. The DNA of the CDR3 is TGCGCCAGCAGCCAGGGGGACTCGGTGGGTACGCAGTATTTT.

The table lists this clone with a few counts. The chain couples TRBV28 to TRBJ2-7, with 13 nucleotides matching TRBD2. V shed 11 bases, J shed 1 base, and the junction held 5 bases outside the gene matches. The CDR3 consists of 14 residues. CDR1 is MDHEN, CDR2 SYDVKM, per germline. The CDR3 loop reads CAGGGLAGSYEQYF. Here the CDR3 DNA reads TGTGCCGGGGGGGGACTAGCGGGATCCTACGAGCAGTACTTC.

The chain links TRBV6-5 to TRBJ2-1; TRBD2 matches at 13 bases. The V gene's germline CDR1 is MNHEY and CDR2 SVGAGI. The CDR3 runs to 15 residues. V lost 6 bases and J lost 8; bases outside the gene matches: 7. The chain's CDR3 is CASRYGLAGAYEQFF. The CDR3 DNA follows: TGTGCCAGCAGATATGGACTAGCGGGAGCGTATGAGCAGTTCTTC.

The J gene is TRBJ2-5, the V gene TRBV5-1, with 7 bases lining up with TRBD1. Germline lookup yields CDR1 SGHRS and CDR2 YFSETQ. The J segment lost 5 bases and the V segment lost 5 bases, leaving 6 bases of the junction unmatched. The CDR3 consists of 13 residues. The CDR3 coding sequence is TGCGCCAGCAGAAGGGACAGAGGGGAGACCCAGTACTTC. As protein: CASRRDRGETQYF.

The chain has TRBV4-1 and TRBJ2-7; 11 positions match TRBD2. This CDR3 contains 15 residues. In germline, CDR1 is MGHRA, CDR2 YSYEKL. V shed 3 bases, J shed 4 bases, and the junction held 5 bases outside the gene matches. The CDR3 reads CASSHQTSGSYEQYF. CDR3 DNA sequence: TGCGCCAGCAGCCACCAAACTAGCGGGAGTTACGAGCAGTACTTC.

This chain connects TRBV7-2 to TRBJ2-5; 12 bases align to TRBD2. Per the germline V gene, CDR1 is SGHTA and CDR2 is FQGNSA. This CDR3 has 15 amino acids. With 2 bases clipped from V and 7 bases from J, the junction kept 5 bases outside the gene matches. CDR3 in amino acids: CASSLSSGGGGTQYF. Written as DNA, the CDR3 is TGTGCCAGCAGCTTATCTAGCGGGGGGGGTGGGACCCAGTACTTC. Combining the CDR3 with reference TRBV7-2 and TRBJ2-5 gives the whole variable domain GAGVSQSPSNKVTEKGKDVELRCDPISGHTALYWYRQSLGQGLEFLIYFQGNSAPDKSGLPSDRFSAERTGGSVSTLTIQRTQQEDSAVYLCASSLSSGGGGTQYFGPGTRLLVL.

CDR3: CASSPHGGEREKLFF. CDR3 nucleotides: TGTGCCAGCAGTCCCCATGGAGGAGAAAGGGAAAAACTGTTTTTT. This chain links TRBV28 with TRBJ1-4; no definite D call. Trimming removed 5 bases from V and 8 bases from J, with 18 bases in between. Germline CDR1 reads MDHEN; CDR2 reads SYDVKM. The CDR3 loop spans 15 amino acids.

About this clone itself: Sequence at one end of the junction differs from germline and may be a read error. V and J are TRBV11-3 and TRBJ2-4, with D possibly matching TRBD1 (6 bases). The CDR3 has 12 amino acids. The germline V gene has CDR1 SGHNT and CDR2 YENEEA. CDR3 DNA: TGTGCCAGCAGCCCGGGGACACCCAAAGTTGCCTTC. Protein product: CASSPGTPKVAF.

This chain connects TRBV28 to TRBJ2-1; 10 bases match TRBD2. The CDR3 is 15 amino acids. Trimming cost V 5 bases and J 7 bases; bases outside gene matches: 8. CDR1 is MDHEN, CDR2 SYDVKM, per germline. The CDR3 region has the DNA TGTGCCAGCAGTATTCCCGCTAGCGGGAGTAATGAGCAGTTCTTC. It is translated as CASSIPASGSNEQFF.